Each of the 26 T cell receptor beta chains below was sequenced from the same sample in a study of cytomegalovirus exposure and HLA in healthy donors. Both 60 Vbeta primers and 13 Jbeta primers went into the PCR. Here immunoSEQ multiplex PCR was the method, and the copy in TCRdb shows in-frame clones only, minus some. The sample has a few hundred thousand clones, roughly 80% seen once; the top ten hold 2.5% to 3%. Specimen: PBMCs. These receptors were obtained from a man aged 25-45 years in good health and CMV-seronegative.

The V call is TRBV6-1, the J call TRBJ2-7, with TRBD2 matching over 7 bases. V was pared by 2 bases and J by 0 bases, with 4 bases of the junction left unmatched. This CDR3 comprises 15 residues. Germline-derived CDR1 and CDR2 are MNHNS and SASEGT. The CDR3: CASSERASGSYEQYF. In DNA, the CDR3 is TGTGCCAGCAGTGAAAGGGCTAGCGGCTCCTACGAGCAGTACTTC.

This rearrangement joins TRBV5-4 to TRBJ2-7; 7 nucleotides match TRBD1. The CDR3 has 14 residues. The V gene's germline CDR1 is SGHNT and CDR2 YYREEE (reference sequence). With 4 bases clipped from V and 1 base from J, the junction kept 5 bases outside the gene matches. The CDR3 spells CASSQTGLSYEQYF. The CDR3 DNA is TGTGCCAGCAGCCAGACAGGGTTGTCCTACGAGCAGTACTTC.

This clone was seen once. The same CDR3 is also encoded by other DNA sequences in this sample. The rearrangement links TRBV2 to TRBJ1-5; D might be TRBD1 (6 bases). This CDR3 contains 13 residues. The germline V and J ends were trimmed by 8 bases and 4 bases, with 12 bases remaining between them. CDR1 SNHLY and CDR2 FYNNEI come from the germline V gene. CDR3 protein: CASSGQGNQPQHF. The CDR3 bases are TGTGCCAGCTCGGGTCAGGGGAATCAGCCCCAGCATTTT.

The V call is TRBV14, the J call TRBJ2-5, with D perhaps matching TRBD1 (8 bases). The germline gives CDR1 SGHDN, CDR2 FVKESK. The CDR3 loop spans 15 amino acids. V was shortened by 6 bases and J by 2 bases, with 16 bases between the two germline ends. CDR3 sequence: CASRRTGRGQETQYF. The CDR3 DNA reads TGTGCCAGCAGGCGGACAGGGAGGGGACAAGAGACCCAGTACTTC.

This sequence joins TRBV7-8 and TRBJ2-7, with 12 bases aligning to TRBD2. The germline V gene encodes CDR1 SGHVS and CDR2 FQNEAQ. The trim removed 4 bases at V and 3 bases at J, leaving 16 bases unmatched. The CDR3 totals 19 residues. The CDR3 nucleotides read TGTGCCAGCAGCTCTACTAGCGGGGGGTTGAGGATCTACGTCTACGAGCAGTACTTC. Translated: CASSSTSGGLRIYVYEQYF.

V usage is TRBV5-1 and J usage is TRBJ2-3; D might be TRBD2 (5 bases). CDR3 length equals 16 residues. Trimming removed 4 bases at V and 7 bases at J, with 22 bases between. CDR1 is SGHRS, CDR2 YFSETQ, per germline. The CDR3 DNA follows: TGCGCCAGCAGCCGAAAGGAGTGGGAGCCGACCCATACGCAGTATTTT. This sequence encodes CASSRKEWEPTHTQYF.

In its sample, this clone was seen a few times. The chain links TRBV6-5 to TRBJ2-1; no reliable D call. The germline CDR1 and CDR2 sequences are MNHEY and SVGAGI. The CDR3 spans 15 residues. The V end was cut by 0 bases, the J end by 0 bases, with 6 bases between. The CDR3 reads CASSYSVSSYNEQFF. The CDR3 DNA is TGTGCCAGCAGTTACTCGGTCAGCTCCTACAATGAGCAGTTCTTC.

The chain uses TRBV5-4 and TRBJ2-3, with TRBD2 matching 16 bases. The CDR3 loop spans 18 amino acids. Germline CDR1 and CDR2: SGHNT and YYREEE (reference sequence). V shed 4 bases, J shed 0 bases, and the junction held 5 bases outside the gene matches. CDR3 sequence: CASSTGTSGGGSTDTQYF. The CDR3 DNA is TGTGCCAGCAGCACTGGGACTAGCGGGGGGGGGAGCACAGATACGCAGTATTTT. Based on the CDR3 plus reference TRBV5-4 and TRBJ2-3, the full variable domain is ETGVTQSPTHLIKTRGQQVTLRCSSQSGHNTVSWYQQALGQGPQFIFQYYREEENGRGNFPPRFSGLQFPNYSSELNVNALELDDSALYLCASSTGTSGGGSTDTQYFGPGTRLTVL.

The chain employs TRBV10-1 and TRBJ2-5, with 9 bases aligning to TRBD2. Germline trimming cut 6 bases from V and 5 bases from J; bases unmatched to any gene: 7. In germline, CDR1 is WNHNN, CDR2 SYGVQD (reference sequence). The CDR3 contains 14 residues. The CDR3 sequence: CASRPRLAGETQYF. CDR3 nucleotides: TGCGCCAGCAGGCCCCGTCTAGCGGGGGAGACCCAGTACTTC.

The chain carries TRBV28 and TRBJ1-1; 8 bases agree with TRBD1. The trim removed 7 bases at V and 5 bases at J, leaving 9 bases unmatched. Germline V gives CDR1 MDHEN, CDR2 SYDVKM. This CDR3 has 14 amino acids. The CDR3 loop reads CASTNRGVSTEAFF. CDR3 bases: TGTGCCAGCACTAACAGGGGGGTCAGTACTGAAGCTTTCTTT.

The rearrangement joins TRBV9 to TRBJ2-1; perhaps TRBD2 as D (5 bases). Trimming pared 0 bases from V and 0 bases from J, leaving 10 bases between. Germline V CDR1 and CDR2: SGDLS, YYNGEE. The CDR3 is 16 amino acids. In nucleotides, the CDR3 is TGTGCCAGCAGCGTAGGGGGAGCAGGCTCCTACAATGAGCAGTTCTTC. It specifies CASSVGGAGSYNEQFF.

The V call is TRBV15, the J call TRBJ1-2; a possible D gene is TRBD1 (5 bases). This CDR3 is 15 amino acids long. V gave up 3 bases and J gave up 4 bases, with 15 bases separating them. CDR1 is LNHNV and CDR2 is YYDKDF in the germline V gene (reference sequence). CDR3 in amino acids: CATSSQTGVSYGYTF. DNA for the CDR3: TGTGCCACCAGCAGCCAAACAGGCGTTAGCTATGGCTACACCTTC.

The rearrangement uses TRBV11-2 and TRBJ2-5, with D possibly matching TRBD2 (6 bases). This CDR3 comprises 14 residues. From germline, CDR1 is SGHAT and CDR2 FQNNGV. V was cut by 5 bases and J by 7 bases, with 17 bases left in between. The CDR3 loop is CASSLLAASGTQYF. CDR3 nucleotides: TGTGCCAGCAGCCTCTTAGCGGCCTCGGGGACCCAGTACTTC.

This sequence joins TRBV6-6 and TRBJ2-7, with TRBD1 matching 9 bases. From germline, CDR1 is MNHNY and CDR2 SVGAGI (reference sequence). The ends lost 2 bases at V and 7 bases at J; junction bases unmatched: 9. The CDR3 length is 15 residues. CDR3 sequence (DNA): TGTGCCAGCAGTTACGTTCCGGGACAGGGTGGGGAGCAGTACTTC. Amino acids: CASSYVPGQGGEQYF.

This chain joins TRBV6-5 and TRBJ1-6; a possible D gene is TRBD1 (5 bases). Trimming left V 0 bases short and J 9 bases short, with 9 bases between. The CDR3 covers 14 residues. The V gene's germline CDR1 is MNHEY and CDR2 SVGAGI. The CDR3 protein is CASSYSTACSPLHF. The CDR3 nucleotides read TGTGCCAGCAGTTACTCGACAGCCTGTTCACCCCTCCACTTT.

About this clone: A read error may account for a junction end that differs from germline. This chain links TRBV7-9 with TRBJ2-2; unclear D gene. CDR1 is SEHNR and CDR2 is FQNEAQ in the germline V gene (reference sequence). This CDR3 region has 14 residues. In DNA, the CDR3 is TGTTCCAGCAGCCCCCAACCCAACTCCGGGGAGCTGTTTTTT. Amino acid sequence: CSSSPQPNSGELFF.

This clone has just a few counts. V and J are TRBV5-1 and TRBJ1-4, with D unresolved. Trimming cost V 4 bases and J 0 bases, with 13 bases left between them. Germline V gives CDR1 SGHRS, CDR2 YFSETQ. The CDR3 is 16 residues long. CDR3 region: CASSPSSPATNEKLFF. The CDR3 nucleotides read TGCGCCAGCAGCCCCTCCTCCCCGGCAACTAATGAAAAACTGTTTTTT. Using reference TRBV5-1 and TRBJ1-4 for the parts outside the CDR3, the full variable domain is KAGVTQTPRYLIKTRGQQVTLSCSPISGHRSVSWYQQTPGQGLQFLFEYFSETQRNKGNFPGRFSGRQFSNSRSEMNVSTLELGDSALYLCASSPSSPATNEKLFFGSGTQLSVL.

The V and J genes are TRBV2 and TRBJ1-2, with no clear D. Germline lookup yields CDR1 SNHLY and CDR2 FYNNEI. This CDR3 comprises 14 residues. Trimming pared 3 bases from V and 3 bases from J, leaving 11 bases between. For the CDR3, the DNA is TGTGCCAGCAGTGATAATTTGGCGGACTATGGCTACACCTTC. This translates into CASSDNLADYGYTF. Filled out from reference TRBV2 and TRBJ1-2, the complete variable domain reads EPEVTQTPSHQVTQMGQEVILRCVPISNHLYFYWYRQILGQKVEFLVSFYNNEISEKSEIFDDQFSVERPDGSNFTLKIRSTKLEDSAMYFCASSDNLADYGYTFGSGTRLTVV.

This clone was counted once. The chain uses TRBV11-2 and TRBJ2-4, with TRBD1 matching 9 bases. The CDR3 length is 16 residues. The germline CDR1 and CDR2 sequences are SGHAT and FQNNGV. After removal of 4 bases from V and 8 bases from J, the junction contained 12 bases not matched to a gene. The CDR3 DNA reads TGTGCCAGCAGCTCGTACTGGAGGGACAGGGAGGACATTCAGTACTTC. This encodes CASSSYWRDREDIQYF.

This clone appeared once. The gene calls are TRBV14 and TRBJ2-3; D uncertain. Trimming cost V 0 bases and J 3 bases, with 7 bases left between them. The CDR3 runs 14 residues. Germline values: CDR1 SGHDN, CDR2 FVKESK. The CDR3 bases are TGTGCCAGCAGCCAAGAAGTCGGGACAGATACGCAGTATTTT. It is translated as CASSQEVGTDTQYF. Based on the CDR3 plus reference TRBV14 and TRBJ2-3, the full variable domain is EAGVTQFPSHSVIEKGQTVTLRCDPISGHDNLYWYRRVMGKEIKFLLHFVKESKQDESGMPNNRFLAERTGGTYSTLKVQPAELEDSGVYFCASSQEVGTDTQYFGPGTRLTVL.

A few counts support this clone. This chain uses TRBV11-1 with TRBJ2-5, with a tentative D call TRBD1 (5 bases). V was trimmed by 5 bases and J by 3 bases, leaving 13 bases between them. Germline V CDR1 and CDR2: SGHAT, FQDESV (reference sequence). The CDR3 is 14 amino acids. CDR3 DNA: TGTGCCAGCAGCCCGACAGATAATGAAGAGACCCAGTACTTC. As protein: CASSPTDNEETQYF.

With regard to this clone: At one boundary the junction diverges from the germline segment, which might be a read error. The rearrangement links TRBV7-7 to TRBJ2-5, with D perhaps TRBD2 (6 bases). Germline lookup yields CDR1 SSHAT and CDR2 FNYEAQ (reference sequence). This CDR3 has 12 amino acids. CDR3 nucleotides: TGTGCTAGCAGCGATAACGGGGGGACCCAGTACTTC. Amino acids: CASSDNGGTQYF.

This clone was seen a handful of times. V and J are TRBV6-6 and TRBJ2-7, with 7 positions matching TRBD1. Germline CDR1 and CDR2: MNHNY and SVGAGI (reference sequence). This CDR3 comprises 14 residues. After removal of 7 bases from V and 0 bases from J, the junction contained 6 bases not matched to a gene. As DNA, the CDR3 is TGTGCCAGCACCCCGGGACAGTCCTCCTACGAGCAGTACTTC. Translated: CASTPGQSSYEQYF.

This clone was recorded once. The chain uses TRBV5-1 and TRBJ2-1, with TRBD1 as a possible D gene (6 bases). Germline assignment: CDR1 SGHRS and CDR2 YFSETQ. The V and J ends lost 5 bases and 9 bases respectively, with 12 bases between them. CDR3 size: 12 residues. The CDR3 bases are TGCGCCAGCAGACAGGGATTCGGTGAGCAGTTCTTC. Amino acid sequence: CASRQGFGEQFF.

The chain recombines TRBV10-1 with TRBJ1-2; D gene unclear. Trimming cost V 10 bases and J 8 bases, with 14 bases left between them. The CDR3 has 11 amino acids. Germline V gene sequence: CDR1 WNHNN, CDR2 SYGVQD (reference sequence). The CDR3 region has the DNA TGCGCCACCCCGAGCCCTATCGGCTACACCTTC. It yields the protein CATPSPIGYTF.

This chain joins TRBV19 and TRBJ1-1, with TRBD1 matching over 11 bases. V lost 6 bases to trimming and J lost 9 bases; unmatched junction nucleotides: 9. The germline gives CDR1 LNHDA, CDR2 SQIVND (reference sequence). There are 14 residues in the CDR3. CDR3: CASRERTGGRQAFF. The CDR3 nucleotides are TGTGCCAGTAGAGAAAGGACAGGGGGCCGCCAAGCTTTCTTT.